Below, 15 T cell receptor beta chains from the same sample are listed, as sequenced in a study of graft-versus-host responses after intestinal transplantation. Method: immunoSEQ multiplex PCR; TCRdb's copy keeps in-frame clones and lacks some. The sample includes about 89,000 clones, over 85% of them seen just once. These receptors lack a known antigen. The sample here was unstimulated CD4+ T cells sorted from spleen or lymph node cells, taken before intestinal transplant. The receptor set was obtained from a human donor who received an intestinal transplant.

In its sample, this clone was seen a few times. V and J are TRBV2 and TRBJ2-2; D not certain. In germline, CDR1 is SNHLY, CDR2 FYNNEI. Trimming took 7 bases from V and 0 from J, leaving 15 bases between them. This CDR3 is built from 16 residues. The CDR3 region is CASKESSLPNTGELFF. CDR3 coding DNA: TGTGCCAGCAAGGAGAGTAGCTTGCCGAACACCGGGGAGCTGTTTTTT.

As DNA, the CDR3 is TGCGCCAGCAGCCCTCAGGCAGGGATCTACGAGCAGTACTTC. Protein: CASSPQAGIYEQYF. This chain joins TRBV4-1 and TRBJ2-7, with D tentatively TRBD1 (5 bases). The CDR3 covers 14 residues. The V end was cut by 4 bases, the J end by 3 bases, with 13 bases between. CDR1 MGHRA and CDR2 YSYEKL come from the germline V gene.

CDR3 region: CASSRAPTETDTQYF. CDR3 nucleotides: TGCGCCAGCAGCCGAGCGCCGACAGAAACAGATACGCAGTATTTT. The genes are TRBV4-1 and TRBJ2-3; D is possibly TRBD1 (5 bases). The CDR3 runs 15 residues. With 4 bases removed from V and 3 bases from J, the gap between germline ends came to 14 bases. The germline V gene has CDR1 MGHRA and CDR2 YSYEKL.

This clone was observed once. The chain uses TRBV13 and TRBJ2-1; possible D gene TRBD1, 5 bases. Germline CDR1 is PRHDT and CDR2 is FYEKMQ (reference sequence). V was clipped by 7 bases and J by 4 bases, with 14 bases between them. The CDR3 runs to 14 residues. CDR3 DNA sequence: TGTGCCAGCACCAGATTAGGACAATACAATGAGCAGTTCTTC. Encoded protein: CASTRLGQYNEQFF.

The chain uses TRBV6-1 and TRBJ1-5; 9 bases line up with TRBD1. Trimming removed 2 bases from V and 3 bases from J; junction bases left unmatched: 8. CDR1 is MNHNS and CDR2 is SASEGT in the germline V gene. This CDR3 region has 17 residues. In DNA form, the CDR3 reads TGTGCCAGCAGTGAATATCAGACAGGGGGTCTCAATCAGCCCCAGCATTTT. This encodes CASSEYQTGGLNQPQHF.

This rearrangement joins TRBV7-9 to TRBJ2-1; D unresolved. Germline CDR1 is SEHNR and CDR2 is FQNEAQ (reference sequence). V lost 0 bases and J lost 4, with 16 bases in between. The CDR3 totals 17 residues. CDR3 region: CASSLAPTSNLYNEQFF. DNA for the CDR3: TGTGCCAGCAGCTTAGCCCCCACCTCAAACCTTTACAATGAGCAGTTCTTC.

V usage is TRBV28 and J usage is TRBJ2-7; 11 bases match TRBD1. The CDR3 contains 16 residues. J was trimmed by 5 bases and V by 4 bases; bases with no gene match: 10. Germline CDR1 is MDHEN and CDR2 is SYDVKM. The CDR3 region is CASSSPTGTGGNEQYF. In DNA form, the CDR3 reads TGTGCCAGCAGTTCACCAACCGGGACAGGGGGGAACGAGCAGTACTTC.

The chain carries TRBV21-1 and TRBJ1-2. TRBV21-1 has pseudogene status. The CDR3 is 16 amino acids. The CDR3: CASSPPEGPFYYGYTF. In DNA, the CDR3 is TGTGCCAGCAGCCCGCCGGAGGGCCCCTTCTACTATGGCTACACCTTC.

This rearrangement joins TRBV6-1 to TRBJ1-1; a weak D match, TRBD1 (6 bases). The CDR3 extends over 15 amino acids. The V end lost 5 bases, the J end lost 1 base, and 14 bases lay between the germline ends. Germline V gives CDR1 MNHNS, CDR2 SASEGT. As DNA, the CDR3 is TGTGCCAGCAGTCCCCCCTTCAGGGGGAACACTGAAGCTTTCTTT. Translating it yields CASSPPFRGNTEAFF.

The V gene is TRBV27, the J gene TRBJ2-7, with 10 bases matching TRBD1. J was trimmed by 0 bases and V by 4 bases; bases with no gene match: 15. CDR3 size: 19 residues. Germline CDR1 is MNHEY and CDR2 is SMNVEV (reference sequence). The CDR3, as DNA: TGTGCCAGCAGTTATATAGGGGACAGGGGCCTATACTACTCCTACGAGCAGTACTTC. Its protein product is CASSYIGDRGLYYSYEQYF.

V usage is TRBV28 and J usage is TRBJ2-5; 7 bases agree with TRBD2. The assigned J gene may be wrong: the sequence end matches TRBJ2-7 better. Germline V CDR1 and CDR2: MDHEN, SYDVKM. The CDR3 consists of 18 residues. The chain's CDR3 is CASSLFSLGGLMIYEQYF. CDR3 coding DNA: TGTGCCAGCAGTTTATTCTCGCTCGGGGGGTTAATGATTTACGAGCAGTACTTC.

This chain connects TRBV5-1 to TRBJ2-7; 10 bases are a match to TRBD2. Unmatched junction bases numbered 9, after V lost 3 bases and J lost 6 bases. CDR3 length equals 15 residues. CDR1 and CDR2 from the germline V gene are SGHRS and YFSETQ. The CDR3 reads CASSYEAGGISEQYF. The CDR3 DNA follows: TGCGCCAGCAGCTACGAAGCGGGAGGGATCTCCGAGCAGTACTTC.

This chain links TRBV5-1 with TRBJ2-1; D not certain. Per the germline V gene, CDR1 is SGHRS and CDR2 is YFSETQ. V was cut by 1 base and J by 8 bases, with 7 bases left in between. The CDR3 sequence is 12 residues long. The CDR3 protein is CASSLLSDEQFF. CDR3 DNA sequence: TGCGCCAGCAGCTTGTTGTCCGATGAGCAGTTCTTC. Supplemented by reference TRBV5-1 and TRBJ2-1, the full variable domain reads KAGVTQTPRYLIKTRGQQVTLSCSPISGHRSVSWYQQTPGQGLQFLFEYFSETQRNKGNFPGRFSGRQFSNSRSEMNVSTLELGDSALYLCASSLLSDEQFFGPGTRLTVL.

The genes are TRBV5-4 and TRBJ2-3; D possibly corresponds to TRBD2 (5 bases). Germline V gives CDR1 SGHNT, CDR2 YYREEE (reference sequence). There are 15 residues in the CDR3. Trimming took off 0 bases at V and 5 bases at J, with 13 bases between the two ends. CDR3 sequence (DNA): TGTGCCAGCAGCTTGGGGGGAGCTCTCCAAGATACGCAGTATTTT. It specifies CASSLGGALQDTQYF.

The chain joins TRBV6-1 to TRBJ1-4, with TRBD1 matching over 7 bases. The germline V gene encodes CDR1 MNHNS and CDR2 SASEGT. V was pared by 3 bases and J by 3 bases, with 4 bases of the junction left unmatched. This CDR3 contains 15 residues. DNA of the CDR3: TGTGCCAGCAGTGACCAGGGGGGAGCTAATGAAAAACTGTTTTTT. As protein: CASSDQGGANEKLFF.